The TCR beta chain described here comes from a study of vaccination effects on CD4 cells after COVID-19. Points on this clone: Its antigen is unidentified.

Before sequencing took place, the ViraFEST assay used viral peptide pools to expand antigen-specific CD4+ T cells. CD4+ T cell isolation took place after more than eight days of culture. Participants received two doses of either the BNT162b2 or mRNA-1273 vaccine. Nobody among the vaccine recipients had prior SARS-CoV-2 infection (nucleocapsid antibodies were negative). Half the medium was replaced with IL-2 medium on days 3 and 7. Study-level findings and limits: Among infection- and vaccine-induced clones, marked clonal contraction occurred late after vaccination.

CDR1 is SGHDN and CDR2 is FVKESK in the germline V gene. This CDR3 comprises 18 residues. V lost 1 base and J lost 0; bases outside the gene matches: 6. Assay: immunoSEQ multiplex PCR; the TCRdb copy retains only in-frame clones and omits some. Of fewer than 80,000 clones in the sample, roughly 81% were seen once. The specimen was CD4+ T cells from PBMCs cultured with HCoV-229E spike peptides, collected after COVID-19 vaccination. The receptor's source is a human donor who received a COVID-19 vaccine. The chain joins TRBV14 to TRBJ2-7, with 13 bases aligning to TRBD2. The CDR3 loop is CASSQGRLAGGNSYEQYV. In DNA form, the CDR3 reads TGTGCCAGCAGCCAAGGAAGACTAGCGGGGGGCAACTCCTACGAGCAGTACGTC.